The sequence of this TCR beta chain was determined in a study of OX40 agonist ivuxolimab in advanced cancers. Points from the study as a whole: Low normalized clonal expansion also occurred in some nonresponding patients. The 0.1-3.0 mg/kg partial responders had among the lowest clonal expansion.

This table comes from immunoSEQ multiplex PCR, and its TCRdb copy is limited to in-frame clones, with some not included. The table has about 70,000 clones, around 88% seen once. For this clone: The antigen is unknown.

At cycle 4 day 1, cycle 7 day 1, and baseline, blood was sampled. The V gene's germline CDR1 is SNHLY and CDR2 FYNNEI. V was clipped by 8 bases and J by 0 bases, with 17 bases between them. The CDR3 runs to 17 residues. The rearrangement joins TRBV2 to TRBJ2-6, with D perhaps TRBD1 (6 bases). Sequencing was performed on CD4+ or CD8+ T cells sorted from blood, taken in a trial of the OX40 agonist ivuxolimab. This receptor was taken from an adult with an advanced solid tumor such as melanoma, head and neck, liver or kidney cancer. The CDR3 nucleotides read TGTGCCAGCGGTGGACAGTCACATGCCTCTGGGGCCAACGTCCTGACTTTC. Amino acids: CASGGQSHASGANVLTF. Full variable domain (remainder filled in from reference TRBV2 and TRBJ2-6): EPEVTQTPSHQVTQMGQEVILRCVPISNHLYFYWYRQILGQKVEFLVSFYNNEISEKSEIFDDQFSVERPDGSNFTLKIRSTKLEDSAMYFCASGGQSHASGANVLTFGAGSRLTVL.